This T cell receptor (beta chain) was identified during a study of T cell responses to AZD1222 COVID-19 vaccine. Findings and limits, study-wide: An increase in Spike-specific TCR breadth and depth was observed after two AZD1222 doses. Of the AZD1222 recipients, only five to seven were seropositive at baseline. The donor cohort was predominantly white British with a female majority, and clonal diversity may have been underestimated.

Remarks on this clone: Its cognate antigen is unknown.

V was clipped by 8 bases and J by 0 bases, with 11 bases between them. This CDR3 is 14 amino acids long. The germline gives CDR1 LNHDA, CDR2 SQIVND (reference sequence). TCRdb's copy holds only in-frame clones and misses some; the assay was immunoSEQ multiplex PCR. This table holds roughly 100,000 clones, 89% found once. The chain has TRBV19 and TRBJ2-1; D remains unclear. The clonotype was recovered from an adult who received the AZD1222 COVID-19 vaccine. The sample here was peripheral blood, taken 28 days after the second AZD1222 dose. DNA of the CDR3: TGTGCCAGTGGATATTTAAGCTCCTACAATGAGCAGTTCTTC. Residues: CASGYLSSYNEQFF.